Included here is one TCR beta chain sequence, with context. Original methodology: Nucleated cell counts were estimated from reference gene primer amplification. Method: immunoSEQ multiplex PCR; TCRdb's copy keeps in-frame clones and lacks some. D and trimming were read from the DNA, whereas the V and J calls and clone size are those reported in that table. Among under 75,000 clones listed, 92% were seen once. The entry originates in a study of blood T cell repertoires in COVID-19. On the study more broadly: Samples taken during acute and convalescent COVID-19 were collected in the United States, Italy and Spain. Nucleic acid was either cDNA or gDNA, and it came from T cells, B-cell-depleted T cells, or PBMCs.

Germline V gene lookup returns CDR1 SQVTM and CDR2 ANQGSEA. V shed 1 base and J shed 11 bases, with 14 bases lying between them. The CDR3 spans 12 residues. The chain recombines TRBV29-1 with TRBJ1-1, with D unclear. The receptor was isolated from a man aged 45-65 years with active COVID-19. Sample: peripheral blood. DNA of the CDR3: TGCAGCGTTGAAGGGTCAAGAGGGAGGGCTTTCTTT. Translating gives CSVEGSRGRAFF.